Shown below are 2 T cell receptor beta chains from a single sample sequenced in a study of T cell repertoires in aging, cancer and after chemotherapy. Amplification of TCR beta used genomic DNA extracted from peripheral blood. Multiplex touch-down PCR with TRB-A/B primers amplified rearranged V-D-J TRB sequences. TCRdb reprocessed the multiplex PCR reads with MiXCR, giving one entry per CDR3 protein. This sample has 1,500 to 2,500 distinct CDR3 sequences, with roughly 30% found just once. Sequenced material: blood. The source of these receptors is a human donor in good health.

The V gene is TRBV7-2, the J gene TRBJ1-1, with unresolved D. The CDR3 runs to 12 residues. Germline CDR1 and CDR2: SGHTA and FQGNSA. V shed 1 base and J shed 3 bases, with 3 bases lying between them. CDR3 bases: TGTGCCAGCAGCTTAGTTGACACTGAAGCTTTCTTT. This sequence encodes CASSLVDTEAFF.

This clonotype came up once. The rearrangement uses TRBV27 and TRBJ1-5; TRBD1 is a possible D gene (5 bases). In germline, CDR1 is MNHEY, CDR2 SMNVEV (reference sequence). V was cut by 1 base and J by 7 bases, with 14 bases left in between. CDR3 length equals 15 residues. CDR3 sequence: CASSLYGSGKQPQHF. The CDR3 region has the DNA TGTGCCAGCAGTTTATACGGGTCAGGGAAACAGCCCCAGCATTTT.